This TCR beta chain appears in the sequencing data of a study of identical twins. TCRdb processed the 5' RACE reads anew with MiXCR; each CDR3 protein has one entry. The sample lists approximately 700,000 distinct CDR3 sequences, over 5% occurring once. This clonotype was observed a few times. J was trimmed by 6 bases and V by 4 bases; bases with no gene match: 10. Germline V gene lookup returns CDR1 DFQATT and CDR2 SNEGSKA (reference sequence). The CDR3 covers 15 residues. The rearrangement uses TRBV20-1 and TRBJ2-4; 9 positions match TRBD2. This receptor was obtained from a man aged 18-30 years in good health. Sequenced material: naive T cells sorted from blood. In DNA form, the CDR3 reads TGCAGTGCTACTGCCTTAGCGGGAGAGGGAAACATTCAGTACTTC. It codes for CSATALAGEGNIQYF.